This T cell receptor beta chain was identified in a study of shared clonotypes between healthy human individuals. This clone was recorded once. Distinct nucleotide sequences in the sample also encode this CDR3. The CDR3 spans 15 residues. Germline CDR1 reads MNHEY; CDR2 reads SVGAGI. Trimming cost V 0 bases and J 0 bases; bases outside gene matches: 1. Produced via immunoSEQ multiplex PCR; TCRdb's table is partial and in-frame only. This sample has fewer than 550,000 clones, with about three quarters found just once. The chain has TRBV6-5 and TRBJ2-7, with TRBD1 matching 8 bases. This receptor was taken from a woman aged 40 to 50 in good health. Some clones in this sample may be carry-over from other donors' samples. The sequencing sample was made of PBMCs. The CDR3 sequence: CASSYSGTGSYEQYF. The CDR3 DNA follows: TGTGCCAGCAGTTACTCCGGGACAGGCTCCTACGAGCAGTACTTC.